This T cell receptor beta chain originates from a study of cytomegalovirus exposure and HLA in healthy donors. The primer mix had 60 Vbeta and 13 Jbeta primers. Measured with immunoSEQ multiplex PCR; TCRdb has only the in-frame clones, and not every one. Of 120,000 to 150,000 clones listed, 75% to 90% are singletons. The CDR3 covers 15 residues. V was cut by 1 base and J by 8 bases, with 16 bases left in between. Germline CDR1 SGHDT, CDR2 YYEEEE. Points on this clone: What it binds is not known.

General study findings and limits: Being productive about 87% or about 30% of the time was typical of most TCR beta V segments in an earlier analysis. Sequencing depth roughly uniform across donors was assumed in presence/absence analyses. Three chains tied to CMV proved CMV antigen-specific in vitro.

The sequencing input was PBMCs. This chain connects TRBV5-6 to TRBJ2-1, with a possible D match to TRBD2 (6 bases). The clonotype originates from a female donor in good health and CMV-seronegative. The CDR3 sequence is CASSLRLGKGDEQFF. CDR3 nucleotides: TGTGCCAGCAGCTTGAGACTAGGAAAAGGAGATGAGCAGTTCTTC.